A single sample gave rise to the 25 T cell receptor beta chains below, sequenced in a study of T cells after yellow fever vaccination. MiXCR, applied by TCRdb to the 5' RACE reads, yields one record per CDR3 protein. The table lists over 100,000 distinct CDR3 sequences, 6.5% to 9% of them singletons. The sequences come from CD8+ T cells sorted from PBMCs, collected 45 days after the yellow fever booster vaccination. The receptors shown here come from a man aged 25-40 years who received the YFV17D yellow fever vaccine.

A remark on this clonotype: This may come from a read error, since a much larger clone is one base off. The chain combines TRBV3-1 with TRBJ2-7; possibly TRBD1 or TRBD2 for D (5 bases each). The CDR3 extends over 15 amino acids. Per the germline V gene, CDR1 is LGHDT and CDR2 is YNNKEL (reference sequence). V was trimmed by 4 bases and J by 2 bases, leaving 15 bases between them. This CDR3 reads CASSPGAMWTYEQYF. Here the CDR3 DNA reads TGTGCCAGCAGCCCCGGGGCGATGTGGACCTACGAGCAGTACTTC.

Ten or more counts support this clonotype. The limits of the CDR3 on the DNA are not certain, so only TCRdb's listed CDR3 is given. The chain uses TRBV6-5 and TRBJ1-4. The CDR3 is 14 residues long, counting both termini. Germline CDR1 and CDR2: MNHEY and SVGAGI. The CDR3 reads CASSSSGGPGELFF.

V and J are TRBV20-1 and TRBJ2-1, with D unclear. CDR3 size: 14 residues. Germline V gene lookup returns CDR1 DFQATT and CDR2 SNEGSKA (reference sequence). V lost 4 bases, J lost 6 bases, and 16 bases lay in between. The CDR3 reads CSATREWPSNEQFF. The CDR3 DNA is TGCAGTGCTACTCGCGAATGGCCCTCCAATGAGCAGTTCTTC.

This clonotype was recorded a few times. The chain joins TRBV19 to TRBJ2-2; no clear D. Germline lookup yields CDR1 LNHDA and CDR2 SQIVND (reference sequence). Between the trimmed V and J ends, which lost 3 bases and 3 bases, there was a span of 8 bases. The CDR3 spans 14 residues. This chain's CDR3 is CASSMVLYTGELFF. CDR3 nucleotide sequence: TGTGCCAGTAGTATGGTCCTTTACACCGGGGAGCTGTTTTTT.

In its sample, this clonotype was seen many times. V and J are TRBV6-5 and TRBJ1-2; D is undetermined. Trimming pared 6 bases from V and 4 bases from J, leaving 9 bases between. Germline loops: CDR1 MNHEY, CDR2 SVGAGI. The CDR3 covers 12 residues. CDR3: CASRDPSYGYTF. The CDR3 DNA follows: TGTGCCAGCAGGGACCCTTCCTATGGCTACACCTTC.

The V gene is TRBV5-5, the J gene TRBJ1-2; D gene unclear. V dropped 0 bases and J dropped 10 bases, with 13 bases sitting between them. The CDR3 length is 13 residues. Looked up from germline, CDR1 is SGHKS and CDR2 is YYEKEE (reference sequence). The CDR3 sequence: CASSLGTLGDYTF. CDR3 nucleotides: TGTGCCAGCAGCTTGGGGACCCTCGGGGACTACACCTTC.

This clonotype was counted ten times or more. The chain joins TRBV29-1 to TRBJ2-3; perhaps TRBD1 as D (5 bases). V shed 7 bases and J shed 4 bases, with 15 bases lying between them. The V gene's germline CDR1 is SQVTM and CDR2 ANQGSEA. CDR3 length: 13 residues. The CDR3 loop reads CSATPGRADTQYF. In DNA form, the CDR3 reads TGCAGCGCTACTCCGGGCAGGGCAGATACGCAGTATTTT.

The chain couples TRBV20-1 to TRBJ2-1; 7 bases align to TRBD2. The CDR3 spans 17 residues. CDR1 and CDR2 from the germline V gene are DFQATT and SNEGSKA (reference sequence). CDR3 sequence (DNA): TGCTGCGCTAGAGTCCTGCTTTCGGGAGGTTGGTACAATGAGCAGTTCTTC. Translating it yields CCARVLLSGGWYNEQFF.

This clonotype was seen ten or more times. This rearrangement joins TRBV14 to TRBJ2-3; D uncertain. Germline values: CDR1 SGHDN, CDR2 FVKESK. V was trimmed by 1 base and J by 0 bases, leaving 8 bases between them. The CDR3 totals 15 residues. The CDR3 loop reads CASSQGAASTDTQYF. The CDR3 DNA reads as TGTGCCAGCAGCCAAGGGGCAGCGAGCACAGATACGCAGTATTTT.

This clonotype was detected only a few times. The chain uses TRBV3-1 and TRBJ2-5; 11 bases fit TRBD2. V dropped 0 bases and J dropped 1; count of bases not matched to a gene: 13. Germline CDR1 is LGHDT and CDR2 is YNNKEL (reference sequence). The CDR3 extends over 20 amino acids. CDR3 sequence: CASSQERGPSGRNLQETQYF. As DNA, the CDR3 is TGTGCCAGCAGCCAAGAAAGGGGGCCTAGCGGGAGGAACCTCCAAGAGACCCAGTACTTC.

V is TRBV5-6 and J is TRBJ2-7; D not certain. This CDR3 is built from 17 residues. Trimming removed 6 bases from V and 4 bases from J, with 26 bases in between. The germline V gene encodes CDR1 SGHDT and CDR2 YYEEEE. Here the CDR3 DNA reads TGTGCCAGCACCTCTTGGAAGGATCAGCTATCAAGGTACGAGCAGTACTTC. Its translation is CASTSWKDQLSRYEQYF.

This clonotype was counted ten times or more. In DNA form, the CDR3 reads TGTGCCAGCAGCTTAGCGGGAGTAGGTAATGAGCAGTTCTTC. Translating it yields CASSLAGVGNEQFF. The rearrangement joins TRBV7-2 to TRBJ2-1, with D possibly being TRBD2 (5 bases). The CDR3 runs 14 residues. V gave up 0 bases and J gave up 7 bases, with 10 bases separating them. CDR1 and CDR2 (germline): SGHTA, FQGNSA. Drawing the rest from reference TRBV7-2 and TRBJ2-1, the complete variable domain is GAGVSQSPSNKVTEKGKDVELRCDPISGHTALYWYRQSLGQGLEFLIYFQGNSAPDKSGLPSDRFSAERTGGSVSTLTIQRTQQEDSAVYLCASSLAGVGNEQFFGPGTRLTVL.

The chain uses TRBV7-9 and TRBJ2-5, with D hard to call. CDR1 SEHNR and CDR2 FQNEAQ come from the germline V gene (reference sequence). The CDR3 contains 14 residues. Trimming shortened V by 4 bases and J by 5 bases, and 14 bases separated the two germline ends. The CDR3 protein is CASSSATSLETQYF. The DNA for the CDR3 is TGTGCCAGCAGCTCCGCCACGAGTTTGGAGACCCAGTACTTC.

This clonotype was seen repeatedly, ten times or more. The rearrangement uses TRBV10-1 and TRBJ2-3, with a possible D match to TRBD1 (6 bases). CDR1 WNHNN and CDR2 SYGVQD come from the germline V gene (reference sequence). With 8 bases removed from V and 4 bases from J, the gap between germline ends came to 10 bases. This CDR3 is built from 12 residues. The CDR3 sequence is CASSQGADTQYF. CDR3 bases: TGCGCCAGCTCACAGGGTGCAGATACGCAGTATTTT.

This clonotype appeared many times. The CDR3 region has the DNA TGTGCCAGCAGCCAAGATGGGGACACCCTAAACTATGGCTACACCTTC. Translation gives CASSQDGDTLNYGYTF. The V call is TRBV4-2, the J call TRBJ1-2; D perhaps matches TRBD1 (6 bases). The germline V gene encodes CDR1 LGHNA and CDR2 YNFKEQ. Trimming left V 0 bases short and J 2 bases short, with 13 bases between. This CDR3 region has 16 residues.

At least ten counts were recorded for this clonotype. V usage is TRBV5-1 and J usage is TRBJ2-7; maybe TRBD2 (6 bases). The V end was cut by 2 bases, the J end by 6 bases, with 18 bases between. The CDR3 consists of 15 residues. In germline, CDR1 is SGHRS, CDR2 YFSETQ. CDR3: CASSLFRELLSEQYF. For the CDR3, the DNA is TGCGCCAGCAGCTTATTCCGGGAGCTCCTTAGCGAGCAGTACTTC.

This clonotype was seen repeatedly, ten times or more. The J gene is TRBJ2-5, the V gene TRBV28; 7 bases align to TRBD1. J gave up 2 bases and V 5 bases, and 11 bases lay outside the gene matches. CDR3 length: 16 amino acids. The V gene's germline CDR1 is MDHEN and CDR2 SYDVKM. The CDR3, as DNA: TGTGCCAGCAGTCCCTCCCCGACAGGGCGACAAGAGACCCAGTACTTC. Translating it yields CASSPSPTGRQETQYF.

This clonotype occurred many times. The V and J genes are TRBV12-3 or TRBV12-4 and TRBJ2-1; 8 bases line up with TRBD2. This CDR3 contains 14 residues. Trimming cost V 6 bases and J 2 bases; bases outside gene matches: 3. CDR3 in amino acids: CASRVAGTYNEQFF. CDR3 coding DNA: TGTGCCAGCAGGGTAGCGGGAACCTACAATGAGCAGTTCTTC.

The chain's CDR3 is CATSRRRELFF. The CDR3 region has the DNA TGTGCCACCAGCAGACGCAGAGAGCTGTTTTTT. This chain joins TRBV15 and TRBJ2-2; D is undetermined. V was clipped by 2 bases and J by 11 bases, with 6 bases between them. Germline assignment: CDR1 LNHNV and CDR2 YYDKDF (reference sequence). This CDR3 contains 11 residues. The full variable domain, rest sourced from reference TRBV15 and TRBJ2-2, is DAMVIQNPRYQVTQFGKPVTLSCSQTLNHNVMYWYQQKSSQAPKLLFHYYDKDFNNEADTPDNFQSRRPNTSFCFLDIRSPGLGDTAMYLCATSRRRELFFGEGSRLTVL.

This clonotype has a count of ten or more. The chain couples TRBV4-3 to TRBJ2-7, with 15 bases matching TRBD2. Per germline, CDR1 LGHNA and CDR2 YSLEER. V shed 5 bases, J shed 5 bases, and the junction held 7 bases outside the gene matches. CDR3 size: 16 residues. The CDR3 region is CASSSGLAGGPNEQYF. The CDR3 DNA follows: TGCGCCAGCAGCTCGGGACTAGCGGGAGGCCCCAACGAGCAGTACTTC.

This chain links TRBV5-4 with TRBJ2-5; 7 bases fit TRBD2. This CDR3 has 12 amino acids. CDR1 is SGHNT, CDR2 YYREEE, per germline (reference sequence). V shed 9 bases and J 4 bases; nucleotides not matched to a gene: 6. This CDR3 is CAMGWGGETQYF. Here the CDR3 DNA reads TGTGCCATGGGCTGGGGGGGAGAGACCCAGTACTTC. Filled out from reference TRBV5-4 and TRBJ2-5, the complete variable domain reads ETGVTQSPTHLIKTRGQQVTLRCSSQSGHNTVSWYQQALGQGPQFIFQYYREEENGRGNFPPRFSGLQFPNYSSELNVNALELDDSALYLCAMGWGGETQYFGPGTRLLVL.

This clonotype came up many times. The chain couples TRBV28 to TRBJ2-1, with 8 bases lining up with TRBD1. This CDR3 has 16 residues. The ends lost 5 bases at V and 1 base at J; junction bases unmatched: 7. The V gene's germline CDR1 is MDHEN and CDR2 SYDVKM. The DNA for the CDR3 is TGTGCCAGCAGTACCCGACAGGGGAAATCCTACAATGAGCAGTTCTTC. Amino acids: CASSTRQGKSYNEQFF. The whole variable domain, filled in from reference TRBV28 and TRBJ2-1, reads DVKVTQSSRYLVKRTGEKVFLECVQDMDHENMFWYRQDPGLGLRLIYFSYDVKMKEKGDIPEGYSVSREKKERFSLILESASTNQTSMYLCASSTRQGKSYNEQFFGPGTRLTVL.

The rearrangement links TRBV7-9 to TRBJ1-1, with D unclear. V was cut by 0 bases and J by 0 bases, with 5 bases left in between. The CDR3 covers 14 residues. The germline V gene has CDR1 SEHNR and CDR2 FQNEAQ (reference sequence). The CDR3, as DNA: TGTGCCAGCAGCTTAGCCGTCATGAACACTGAAGCTTTCTTT. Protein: CASSLAVMNTEAFF.

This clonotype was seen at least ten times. CDR3 bases: TGCGCCAGCAGCCAAGATCGGGGCCACCTAGATGGAAACACCATATATTTT. Protein product: CASSQDRGHLDGNTIYF. The chain combines TRBV4-3 with TRBJ1-3; tentatively, D is TRBD1 (5 bases). V was pared by 0 bases and J by 3 bases, with 15 bases between. CDR1 is LGHNA, CDR2 YSLEER, per germline. CDR3 size: 17 residues.

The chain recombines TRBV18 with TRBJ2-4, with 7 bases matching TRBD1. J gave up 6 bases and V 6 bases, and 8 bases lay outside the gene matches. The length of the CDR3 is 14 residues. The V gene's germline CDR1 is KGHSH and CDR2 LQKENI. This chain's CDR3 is CASSPRDSLNIQYF. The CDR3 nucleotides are TGTGCCAGCTCCCCCAGGGACAGCCTAAACATTCAGTACTTC.